These T cell receptor beta chains were read from a single sample in a study of CD8 T cells in ankylosing spondylitis. TCRdb ran MiXCR on the 5' RACE reads and lists one entry per CDR3 protein. The table lists approximately 190,000 distinct CDR3 sequences, 10% to 15% of them singletons. The sample comprised blood, either unsorted or a sorted T cell fraction (not recorded which). These TCRs come from a female donor with ankylosing spondylitis or in good health (not recorded which). CDR3s include the opening cysteine and the closing phenylalanine or tryptophan. Rows give clone size only sometimes, using once, few, many, or a class for an expanded clone.

j_call	v_call	clone_size	cdr3_aa
TRBJ2-1	TRBV12-3/TRBV12-4	.	CASSVRGGRGNEQFF
TRBJ1-5	TRBV27	many	CASSRDGYNQPQHF
TRBJ2-1	TRBV5-1	.	CASRQSAGGDEQFF
TRBJ2-1	TRBV29-1	many	CSVEGVPSYYNEQFF
TRBJ1-5	TRBV12-5	many	CACTYSSEGQPQHF
TRBJ2-7	TRBV29-1	many	CSVSSLAGRNEQYF
TRBJ2-3	TRBV12-3/TRBV12-4	many	CASSLFSSTDTQYF
TRBJ1-2	TRBV12-3/TRBV12-4	many	CASSTHTGQNGYTF
TRBJ2-1	TRBV15	few	CASTSGRYNEQFF
TRBJ2-3	TRBV3-1	many	CASSQGRPRGQMYTQYF
TRBJ2-7	TRBV20-1	.	CSAATSGQGYEQYF
TRBJ2-3	TRBV20-1	few	CSALGASEITDTQYF
TRBJ2-2	TRBV5-1	many	CASSRGEFGELFF
TRBJ2-3	TRBV6-4	.	CASSVGSTDTQYF
TRBJ2-7	TRBV6-2/TRBV6-3	few	CASSYRTGEQYF
TRBJ1-1	TRBV14	many	CASSQVQGRGTEAFF
TRBJ2-5	TRBV15	.	CATEINRGLQETQYF
TRBJ2-5	TRBV20-1	.	CSGSAAQETQYF
TRBJ2-7	TRBV6-2/TRBV6-3	.	CASRRGLATYEQYF
TRBJ2-1	TRBV10-3	many	CAISVNHLTYNEQFF
TRBJ1-4	TRBV29-1	.	CSVEGVEREKLFF
TRBJ2-7	TRBV14	.	CASSRLWTSGRVEQYF
TRBJ2-7	TRBV28	many	CASSLRSGSRVREQYF
TRBJ2-7	TRBV3-1	many	CASSSPGYEQYF
TRBJ1-3	TRBV19	.	CPSSIQGTGNTIYF
TRBJ1-2	TRBV2	many	CASSESGLLRGDYGYTF
TRBJ2-7	TRBV10-3	many	CAISPLAGANYEQYF
TRBJ2-2	TRBV24-1	many	CATSEAATNTGELFF
TRBJ2-5	TRBV7-6	.	CASSLVRRTEETQYF
TRBJ2-7	TRBV6-5	.	CASSYLSPGAHEQYF
TRBJ1-5	TRBV12-3/TRBV12-4	few	CASSLPGISPQHF
TRBJ1-6	TRBV12-3/TRBV12-4	few	CASSPRGINSPLHF
TRBJ2-1	TRBV5-1	few	CASSLIAGGPYNEQFF
TRBJ2-4	TRBV4-2	few	CASSQDLAGISNIQYF
TRBJ2-1	TRBV21-1	.	CASSILAGGRNEQFF
TRBJ2-2	TRBV9	many	CASSAPGLADTGELFF
TRBJ1-5	TRBV4-2	.	CVSSPVPGQGVSNQPQHF
TRBJ2-7	TRBV18	many	CASSIAGTGGYEQYF
TRBJ2-5	TRBV19	.	CASSISSAQETQYF
TRBJ2-5	TRBV7-8	many	CASSLGGGAETQYF
TRBJ1-5	TRBV5-1	many	CASSAQGLGNQPQHF
TRBJ1-5	TRBV4-2	once	CAMGAGLYSNQPQHF
TRBJ2-1	TRBV14	.	CASSQGYWTSTESSYNEQFF